This paragraph reports one T cell receptor beta chain. This sample was included in a study of blood T cell repertoires in COVID-19. Study-wide context: Italy, Spain and the United States were the sources of the convalescent and acute COVID-19 samples. T cells, B-cell-depleted T cells, or PBMCs supplied cDNA or gDNA.

Germline V gene data show CDR1 as SGHTA and CDR2 as FQGTGA. The trim removed 4 bases at V and 0 bases at J, leaving 8 bases unmatched. This CDR3 region has 17 residues. Original methodology: Reference gene primer amplification gave estimated nucleated cell counts. TCRdb keeps only in-frame clones here, not all; method: immunoSEQ multiplex PCR. The D gene and trimming were derived from the DNA, and the V and J assignments and clone size from that table. This sample has approximately 90,000 clones, with 85% found just once. This receptor was identified in an elderly man with acute or convalescent COVID-19. Sequencing was done on a sample of peripheral blood. The chain is built from TRBV7-3 and TRBJ2-3, with 9 positions matching TRBD2. The CDR3 coding sequence is TGTGCCAGCAGCTCCCTGGCGGGAGGGCCTAGCACAGATACGCAGTATTTT. Its translation is CASSSLAGGPSTDTQYF.